These 27 T cell receptor beta chains share one sample of origin, sequenced in a study of identical twins. TCRdb re-called the 5' RACE reads with MiXCR, one entry per CDR3 protein. The table lists some 500,000 distinct CDR3 sequences, roughly 9.9% of them singletons. These data were also reused for a study on yellow fever vaccine responses in identical twins.

Sequencing was done on a sample of PBMCs. The receptors were sampled from a woman under 30 in good health.

At least ten counts were recorded for this clonotype. The chain employs TRBV7-9 and TRBJ1-2, with TRBD1 as a possible D gene (5 bases). The germline V gene encodes CDR1 SEHNR and CDR2 FQNEAQ (reference sequence). CDR3 length: 15 residues. V was clipped by 5 bases and J by 5 bases, with 18 bases between them. The CDR3 DNA is TGTGCCAGCAGCCTCGCGGGACGCCTAACATATGGCTACACCTTC. Translated: CASSLAGRLTYGYTF.

This clonotype was recorded many times. The gene calls are TRBV4-3 and TRBJ2-1; the D gene is possibly TRBD2 (5 bases). Germline lookup yields CDR1 LGHNA and CDR2 YSLEER. The CDR3 covers 15 residues. Deletions cut 0 bases from V and 2 bases from J, with 8 bases between. The CDR3 protein is CASSQDGIPYNEQFF. The CDR3 region has the DNA TGCGCCAGCAGCCAAGACGGGATTCCCTACAATGAGCAGTTCTTC.

Ten or more counts support this clonotype. The chain uses TRBV7-9 and TRBJ2-5; TRBD2 aligns across 8 bases. Germline assignment: CDR1 SEHNR and CDR2 FQNEAQ (reference sequence). The length of the CDR3 is 13 residues. After removal of 7 bases from V and 4 bases from J, the junction contained 5 bases not matched to a gene. This chain's CDR3 is CASKSGGGETQYF. The CDR3 DNA is TGTGCCAGCAAATCGGGGGGGGGAGAGACCCAGTACTTC.

Comment on this clonotype: Germline is not matched at one junction end, which may reflect a read error. V usage is TRBV11-1 and J usage is TRBJ2-2; TRBD2 is a possible D gene (5 bases). The germline V gene has CDR1 SGHAT and CDR2 FQDESV (reference sequence). The CDR3 is made up of 16 amino acids. The CDR3 DNA reads as TGTGCCAGCAGCCTAGCCGGTCGAGGTCCCACCGGGGAGCTGTTTTTT. Protein: CASSLAGRGPTGELFF. Full variable domain (rest looked up from reference TRBV11-1 and TRBJ2-2): EAEVAQSPRYKITEKSQAVAFWCDPISGHATLYWYRQILGQGPELLVQFQDESVVDDSQLPKDRFSAERLKGVDSTLKIQPAELGDSAMYLCASSLAGRGPTGELFFGEGSRLTVL.

This clonotype was recorded at least ten times. The genes are TRBV7-2 and TRBJ2-7; 12 bases are a match to TRBD2. Germline V CDR1 and CDR2: SGHTA, FQGNSA. The CDR3 loop spans 15 amino acids. J gave up 8 bases and V 3 bases, and 8 bases lay outside the gene matches. The CDR3 protein is CASSFPTSGRNKQYF. The CDR3 nucleotides are TGTGCCAGCAGCTTCCCGACTAGCGGGAGAAACAAGCAGTACTTC.

Only a few counts were recorded for this clonotype. This chain links TRBV10-3 with TRBJ2-7; the match to TRBD2 covers 7 bases. The V and J ends lost 0 bases and 1 base, in that order; junction bases with no gene match: 6. This CDR3 is built from 16 residues. Per germline, CDR1 ENHRY and CDR2 SYGVKD. As DNA, the CDR3 is TGTGCCATCAGTGAGTCCACGGGAGGAGTATCCTACGAGCAGTACTTC. Amino acid sequence: CAISESTGGVSYEQYF.

At least ten counts were recorded for this clonotype. This chain uses TRBV30 with TRBJ1-1; D might be TRBD1 (5 bases). The length of the CDR3 is 14 residues. Germline V CDR1 and CDR2: GTSNPN, SVGIG (reference sequence). Trimming took off 1 base at V and 1 base at J, with 10 bases between the two ends. The CDR3 nucleotides are TGTGCCTGGAGTGCGCGCAGGGAGAACACTGAAGCTTTCTTT. Its translation: CAWSARRENTEAFF.

There are many counts of this clonotype. The V gene is TRBV7-9, the J gene TRBJ1-5, with D uncertain. The CDR3 runs to 14 residues. The V and J ends lost 6 bases and 5 bases respectively, with 14 bases between them. Germline V gene lookup returns CDR1 SEHNR and CDR2 FQNEAQ (reference sequence). This CDR3 is CASSRQGNHQPQHF. In DNA form, the CDR3 reads TGTGCCAGCAGTCGCCAAGGCAACCATCAGCCCCAGCATTTT.

This clonotype was observed a handful of times. The chain joins TRBV7-9 to TRBJ2-3, with 9 positions matching TRBD1. CDR1 and CDR2 from the germline V gene are SEHNR and FQNEAQ (reference sequence). This CDR3 region has 16 residues. Trimming took 6 bases from V and 4 from J; bases not matched to a gene: 11. The CDR3 loop is CASRPNRGHVADTQYF. The CDR3 DNA reads TGTGCCAGCAGACCGAACAGGGGGCATGTGGCAGATACGCAGTATTTT.

The sample holds many counts of this clonotype. This chain uses TRBV6-5 with TRBJ2-4, with TRBD1 matching 10 bases. CDR1 is MNHEY and CDR2 is SVGAGI in the germline V gene. This CDR3 has 17 amino acids. The V segment lost 0 bases and the J segment 8 bases; nucleotides outside the gene matches: 10. CDR3 nucleotides: TGTGCCAGCAGTTACTCGACAGGGGGCAGTGCCGGGGACATTCAGTACTTC. Translated, it gives CASSYSTGGSAGDIQYF.

This clonotype has a count of ten or more. The rearrangement links TRBV9 to TRBJ2-5; 11 nucleotides align to TRBD2. Germline CDR1 SGDLS, CDR2 YYNGEE. CDR3 length equals 15 residues. J gave up 5 bases and V 0 bases, and 3 bases lay outside the gene matches. CDR3 sequence: CASSVGLAGGETQYF. The CDR3 DNA follows: TGTGCCAGCAGCGTAGGTCTAGCGGGGGGTGAGACCCAGTACTTC.

This clonotype has at least ten counts. This chain links TRBV3-1 with TRBJ2-7, with TRBD2 matching 11 bases. The CDR3 extends over 16 amino acids. The V gene end was trimmed by 1 base and the J gene end by 0 bases; junction bases not matched to a gene: 2. The V gene's germline CDR1 is LGHDT and CDR2 YNNKEL (reference sequence). The CDR3: CASSQGLAGFSYEQYF. The CDR3 DNA sequence: TGTGCCAGCAGCCAAGGACTAGCGGGGTTCTCCTACGAGCAGTACTTC.

This clonotype was recorded a few times. The chain carries TRBV19 and TRBJ2-4, with 11 bases aligning to TRBD1. The CDR3 extends over 16 amino acids. J was trimmed by 8 bases and V by 0 bases; bases with no gene match: 6. The germline CDR1 and CDR2 sequences are LNHDA and SQIVND (reference sequence). The CDR3 DNA is TGTGCCAGTAGTATAGAACAGGGACAGGGGGGAGACATTCAGTACTTC. Translation: CASSIEQGQGGDIQYF.

The genes are TRBV7-2 and TRBJ1-3; D might be TRBD1 (6 bases). V was trimmed by 5 bases and J by 0 bases, leaving 14 bases between them. Germline V gives CDR1 SGHTA, CDR2 FQGNSA. This CDR3 region has 16 residues. The CDR3, as DNA: TGTGCCAGCAGCAAAGGGGGTGGGTTCTCTGGAAACACCATATATTTT. This encodes CASSKGGGFSGNTIYF.

The chain employs TRBV27 and TRBJ1-6, with no clear D. The CDR3 runs 15 residues. Trimming cost V 2 bases and J 5 bases, with 10 bases left between them. Per germline, CDR1 MNHEY and CDR2 SMNVEV (reference sequence). The CDR3 nucleotides read TGTGCCAGCAGTTTACGGCGGGCGGATAATTCACCCCTCCACTTT. This codes for CASSLRRADNSPLHF.

This clonotype has at least ten counts. V and J are TRBV7-8 and TRBJ2-1; D not certain. The germline V and J ends were trimmed by 0 bases and 8 bases, with 14 bases remaining between them. The germline V gene has CDR1 SGHVS and CDR2 FQNEAQ. This CDR3 region has 15 residues. The CDR3 DNA is TGTGCCAGCAGCTTAGCGGGCCCCCTGATTGATGAGCAGTTCTTC. It codes for CASSLAGPLIDEQFF.

J is TRBJ2-7 and V is TRBV4-2; 8 bases map to TRBD1. Trimming took 3 bases from V and 2 from J; bases not matched to a gene: 6. The CDR3 runs 15 residues. Germline V gene lookup returns CDR1 LGHNA and CDR2 YNFKEQ. CDR3 protein: CASSQSDRGPYEQYF. The CDR3 nucleotides are TGTGCCAGCAGCCAGAGCGACAGGGGCCCCTACGAGCAGTACTTC.

The chain joins TRBV6-5 to TRBJ2-1; perhaps TRBD2 as D (5 bases). The CDR3 spans 15 residues. With 4 bases removed from V and 6 bases from J, the gap between germline ends came to 16 bases. Germline CDR1 MNHEY, CDR2 SVGAGI. Here the CDR3 reads CASSLWAGMGNEQFF. The CDR3 nucleotides read TGTGCCAGCAGTTTATGGGCGGGTATGGGCAATGAGCAGTTCTTC.

This clonotype was seen only a few times. V and J are TRBV11-3 and TRBJ2-1, with D possibly being TRBD2 (6 bases). Per the germline V gene, CDR1 is SGHNT and CDR2 is YENEEA. The CDR3 is made up of 13 amino acids. V dropped 4 bases and J dropped 8 bases, with 12 bases sitting between them. CDR3 nucleotide sequence: TGTGCCAGCAGCTCCCGGGAGTCGGATGAGCAGTTCTTC. This gives the protein CASSSRESDEQFF.

In this sample, this clonotype turned up many times. The chain links TRBV10-3 to TRBJ2-7, with 8 bases aligning to TRBD1. V was pared by 4 bases and J by 3 bases, with 2 bases of the junction left unmatched. This CDR3 spans 13 amino acids. The germline gives CDR1 ENHRY, CDR2 SYGVKD. CDR3 in amino acids: CAISGDRSYEQYF. CDR3 coding DNA: TGTGCCATCAGTGGGGACAGGAGCTACGAGCAGTACTTC.

V and J are TRBV24-1 and TRBJ2-7; the match to TRBD1 covers 9 bases. The CDR3 loop spans 14 amino acids. Per the germline V gene, CDR1 is KGHDR and CDR2 is SFDVKD. The ends lost 4 bases at V and 5 bases at J; junction bases unmatched: 5. CDR3 nucleotides: TGTGCCACCAGTGACACGCACAGGGGGCACGAGCAGTACTTC. Translation gives CATSDTHRGHEQYF.

In this sample, this clonotype turned up a few times. The junction differs from germline at one of its ends, possibly a read error. The chain has TRBV7-2 and TRBJ2-7; D is possibly TRBD2 (5 bases). There are 13 residues in the CDR3. CDR1 is SGHTA, CDR2 FQGNSA, per germline. CDR3 nucleotides: TGTGCCACCAGCTTACGGGGAACGGGCGAGCAGTACTTC. Its protein product is CATSLRGTGEQYF. Based on the CDR3 plus reference TRBV7-2 and TRBJ2-7, the full variable domain is GAGVSQSPSNKVTEKGKDVELRCDPISGHTALYWYRQSLGQGLEFLIYFQGNSAPDKSGLPSDRFSAERTGGSVSTLTIQRTQQEDSAVYLCATSLRGTGEQYFGPGTRLTVT.

Points on this clonotype: Being one base from a much bigger clone, this may be a read error. V usage is TRBV12-3 or TRBV12-4 and J usage is TRBJ2-1, with D perhaps matching TRBD2 (5 bases). The CDR3 sequence is 13 residues long. CDR3 sequence (DNA): TGTGCCAGCGGTGGAGGCTCCTACAATGAGCAGATCTTC. Protein sequence: CASGGGSYNEQIF.

This clonotype was picked up many times. V is TRBV12-3 or TRBV12-4 and J is TRBJ2-7; no firm D call. Trimming pared 2 bases from V and 4 bases from J, leaving 12 bases between. This CDR3 region has 14 residues. Here the CDR3 reads CASSLRPDAYEQYF. The CDR3 DNA sequence: TGTGCCAGCAGTTTACGTCCGGATGCGTACGAGCAGTACTTC.

The gene calls are TRBV5-4 and TRBJ2-1; 8 bases fit TRBD2. Germline V lookup: CDR1 SGHNT, CDR2 YYREEE (reference sequence). The CDR3 has 16 residues. Unmatched junction bases numbered 6, after V lost 0 bases and J lost 4 bases. The CDR3 loop reads CASSLVMVAGYNEQFF. The CDR3 bases are TGTGCCAGCAGCTTGGTGATGGTAGCGGGGTACAATGAGCAGTTCTTC.

A few counts support this clonotype. This rearrangement joins TRBV9 to TRBJ2-7; no clear D gene. Germline V gene data show CDR1 as SGDLS and CDR2 as YYNGEE. CDR3 length: 15 residues. With 4 bases removed from V and 0 bases from J, the gap between germline ends came to 14 bases. DNA of the CDR3: TGTGCCAGCAGCTCCTCACCAGGCGTCTCCTACGAGCAGTACTTC. Amino acids: CASSSSPGVSYEQYF.

This clonotype showed up just a few times. The genes are TRBV27 and TRBJ2-5; D is ambiguous. This CDR3 region has 14 residues. The V end lost 8 bases, the J end lost 6 bases, and 19 bases lay between the germline ends. The germline V gene encodes CDR1 MNHEY and CDR2 SMNVEV (reference sequence). The CDR3 region has the DNA TGTGCCAGCCGACCTCGCGCACCCACACAGACCCAGTACTTC. Protein sequence: CASRPRAPTQTQYF.